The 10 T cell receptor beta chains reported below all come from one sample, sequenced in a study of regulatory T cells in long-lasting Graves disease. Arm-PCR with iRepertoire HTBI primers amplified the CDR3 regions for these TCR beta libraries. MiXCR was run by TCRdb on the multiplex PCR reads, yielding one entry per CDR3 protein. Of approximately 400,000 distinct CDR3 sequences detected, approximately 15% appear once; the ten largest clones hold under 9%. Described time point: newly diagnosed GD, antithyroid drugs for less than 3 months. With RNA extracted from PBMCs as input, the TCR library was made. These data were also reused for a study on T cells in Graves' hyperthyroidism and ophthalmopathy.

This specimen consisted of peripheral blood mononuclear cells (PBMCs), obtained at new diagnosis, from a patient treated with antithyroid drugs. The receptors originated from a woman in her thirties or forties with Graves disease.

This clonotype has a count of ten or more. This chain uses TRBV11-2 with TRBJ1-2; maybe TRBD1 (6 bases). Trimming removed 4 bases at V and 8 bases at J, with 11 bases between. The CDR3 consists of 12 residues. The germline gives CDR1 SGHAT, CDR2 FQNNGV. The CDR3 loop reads CASSSGTNGYTF. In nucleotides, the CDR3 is TGTGCCAGCAGCTCGGGGACAAACGGCTACACCTTC.

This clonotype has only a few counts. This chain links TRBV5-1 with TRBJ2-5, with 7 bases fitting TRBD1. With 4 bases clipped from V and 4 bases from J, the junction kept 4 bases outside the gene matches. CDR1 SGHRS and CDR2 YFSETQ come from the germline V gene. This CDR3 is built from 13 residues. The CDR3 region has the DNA TGCGCCAGCAGCGCGACAGGGTTAGAGACCCAGTACTTC. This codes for CASSATGLETQYF.

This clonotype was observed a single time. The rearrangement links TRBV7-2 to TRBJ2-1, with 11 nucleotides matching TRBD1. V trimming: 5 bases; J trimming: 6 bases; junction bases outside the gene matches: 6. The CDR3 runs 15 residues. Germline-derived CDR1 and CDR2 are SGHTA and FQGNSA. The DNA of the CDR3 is TGTGCCAGCAGCAAGGGGACAGGGGGTGTCAATGAGCAGTTCTTC. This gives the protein CASSKGTGGVNEQFF.

The CDR3 spells CASSQAGWADTQYF. Written as DNA, the CDR3 is TGTGCCAGCAGCCAGGCGGGGTGGGCAGATACGCAGTATTTT. This sequence joins TRBV7-2 and TRBJ2-3; D is perhaps TRBD2 (6 bases). Germline-derived CDR1 and CDR2 are SGHTA and FQGNSA. The CDR3 spans 14 residues. Trimming cost V 5 bases and J 4 bases, with 13 bases left between them.

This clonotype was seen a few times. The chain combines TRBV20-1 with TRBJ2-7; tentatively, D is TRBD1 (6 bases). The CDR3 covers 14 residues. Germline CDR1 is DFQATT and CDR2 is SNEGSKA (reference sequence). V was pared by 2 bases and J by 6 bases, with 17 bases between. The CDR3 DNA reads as TGCAGTGCTAGAACCCCAGGGGCTGGTGGCGAGCAGTACTTC. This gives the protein CSARTPGAGGEQYF.

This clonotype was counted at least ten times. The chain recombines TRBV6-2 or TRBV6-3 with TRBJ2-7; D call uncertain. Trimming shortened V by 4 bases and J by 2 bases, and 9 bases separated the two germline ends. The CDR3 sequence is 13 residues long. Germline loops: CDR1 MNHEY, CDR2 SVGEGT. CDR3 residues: CASSFSRTYEQYF. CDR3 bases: TGTGCCAGCAGTTTCTCCAGGACCTACGAGCAGTACTTC.

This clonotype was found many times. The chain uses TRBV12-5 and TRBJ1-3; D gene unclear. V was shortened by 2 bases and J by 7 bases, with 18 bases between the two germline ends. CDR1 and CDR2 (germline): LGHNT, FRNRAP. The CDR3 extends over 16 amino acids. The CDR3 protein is CASGLIVYDGRNTIYF. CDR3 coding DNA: TGTGCTAGTGGTTTGATTGTATATGATGGGCGGAACACCATATATTTT.

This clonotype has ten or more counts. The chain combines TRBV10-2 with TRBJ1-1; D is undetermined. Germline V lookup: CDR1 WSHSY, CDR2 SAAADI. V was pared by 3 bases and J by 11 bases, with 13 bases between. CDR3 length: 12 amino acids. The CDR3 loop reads CASSDQRAGAFF. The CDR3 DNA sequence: TGCGCCAGCAGTGATCAGAGGGCGGGGGCTTTCTTT.

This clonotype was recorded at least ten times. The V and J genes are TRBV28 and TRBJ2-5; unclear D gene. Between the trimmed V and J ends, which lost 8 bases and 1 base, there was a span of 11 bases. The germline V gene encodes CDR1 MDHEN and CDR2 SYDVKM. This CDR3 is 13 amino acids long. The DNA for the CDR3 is TGTGCCAGCTCAGACGTTATCCAAGAGACCCAGTACTTC. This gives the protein CASSDVIQETQYF.

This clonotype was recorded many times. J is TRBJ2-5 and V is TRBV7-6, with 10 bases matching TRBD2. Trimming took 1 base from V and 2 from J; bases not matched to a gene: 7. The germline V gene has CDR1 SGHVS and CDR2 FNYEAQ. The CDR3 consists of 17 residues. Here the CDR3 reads CASSLGGVLAGQETQYF. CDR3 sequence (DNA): TGTGCCAGCAGCTTAGGGGGGGTACTAGCGGGACAAGAGACCCAGTACTTC.